The clone carrying this TCR beta chain was observed once. The CDR3 runs to 12 residues. Between the trimmed V and J ends, which lost 5 bases and 0 bases, there was a span of 4 bases. Germline CDR1 reads SGHRS; CDR2 reads YFSETQ. The data stem from a study of blood T cell repertoires in COVID-19. The repertoire was sequenced with immunoSEQ multiplex PCR; TCRdb's copy has only in-frame clones and lacks some. The sample lists fewer than 250,000 clones; 80% to 90% were seen once. This clonotype was obtained from a woman over 75 with acute or convalescent COVID-19. The chain recombines TRBV5-1 with TRBJ2-3; D gene unclear. The material sequenced was peripheral blood. The CDR3 spells CASRQSTDTQYF. As DNA, the CDR3 is TGCGCCAGCAGACAGAGCACAGATACGCAGTATTTT.